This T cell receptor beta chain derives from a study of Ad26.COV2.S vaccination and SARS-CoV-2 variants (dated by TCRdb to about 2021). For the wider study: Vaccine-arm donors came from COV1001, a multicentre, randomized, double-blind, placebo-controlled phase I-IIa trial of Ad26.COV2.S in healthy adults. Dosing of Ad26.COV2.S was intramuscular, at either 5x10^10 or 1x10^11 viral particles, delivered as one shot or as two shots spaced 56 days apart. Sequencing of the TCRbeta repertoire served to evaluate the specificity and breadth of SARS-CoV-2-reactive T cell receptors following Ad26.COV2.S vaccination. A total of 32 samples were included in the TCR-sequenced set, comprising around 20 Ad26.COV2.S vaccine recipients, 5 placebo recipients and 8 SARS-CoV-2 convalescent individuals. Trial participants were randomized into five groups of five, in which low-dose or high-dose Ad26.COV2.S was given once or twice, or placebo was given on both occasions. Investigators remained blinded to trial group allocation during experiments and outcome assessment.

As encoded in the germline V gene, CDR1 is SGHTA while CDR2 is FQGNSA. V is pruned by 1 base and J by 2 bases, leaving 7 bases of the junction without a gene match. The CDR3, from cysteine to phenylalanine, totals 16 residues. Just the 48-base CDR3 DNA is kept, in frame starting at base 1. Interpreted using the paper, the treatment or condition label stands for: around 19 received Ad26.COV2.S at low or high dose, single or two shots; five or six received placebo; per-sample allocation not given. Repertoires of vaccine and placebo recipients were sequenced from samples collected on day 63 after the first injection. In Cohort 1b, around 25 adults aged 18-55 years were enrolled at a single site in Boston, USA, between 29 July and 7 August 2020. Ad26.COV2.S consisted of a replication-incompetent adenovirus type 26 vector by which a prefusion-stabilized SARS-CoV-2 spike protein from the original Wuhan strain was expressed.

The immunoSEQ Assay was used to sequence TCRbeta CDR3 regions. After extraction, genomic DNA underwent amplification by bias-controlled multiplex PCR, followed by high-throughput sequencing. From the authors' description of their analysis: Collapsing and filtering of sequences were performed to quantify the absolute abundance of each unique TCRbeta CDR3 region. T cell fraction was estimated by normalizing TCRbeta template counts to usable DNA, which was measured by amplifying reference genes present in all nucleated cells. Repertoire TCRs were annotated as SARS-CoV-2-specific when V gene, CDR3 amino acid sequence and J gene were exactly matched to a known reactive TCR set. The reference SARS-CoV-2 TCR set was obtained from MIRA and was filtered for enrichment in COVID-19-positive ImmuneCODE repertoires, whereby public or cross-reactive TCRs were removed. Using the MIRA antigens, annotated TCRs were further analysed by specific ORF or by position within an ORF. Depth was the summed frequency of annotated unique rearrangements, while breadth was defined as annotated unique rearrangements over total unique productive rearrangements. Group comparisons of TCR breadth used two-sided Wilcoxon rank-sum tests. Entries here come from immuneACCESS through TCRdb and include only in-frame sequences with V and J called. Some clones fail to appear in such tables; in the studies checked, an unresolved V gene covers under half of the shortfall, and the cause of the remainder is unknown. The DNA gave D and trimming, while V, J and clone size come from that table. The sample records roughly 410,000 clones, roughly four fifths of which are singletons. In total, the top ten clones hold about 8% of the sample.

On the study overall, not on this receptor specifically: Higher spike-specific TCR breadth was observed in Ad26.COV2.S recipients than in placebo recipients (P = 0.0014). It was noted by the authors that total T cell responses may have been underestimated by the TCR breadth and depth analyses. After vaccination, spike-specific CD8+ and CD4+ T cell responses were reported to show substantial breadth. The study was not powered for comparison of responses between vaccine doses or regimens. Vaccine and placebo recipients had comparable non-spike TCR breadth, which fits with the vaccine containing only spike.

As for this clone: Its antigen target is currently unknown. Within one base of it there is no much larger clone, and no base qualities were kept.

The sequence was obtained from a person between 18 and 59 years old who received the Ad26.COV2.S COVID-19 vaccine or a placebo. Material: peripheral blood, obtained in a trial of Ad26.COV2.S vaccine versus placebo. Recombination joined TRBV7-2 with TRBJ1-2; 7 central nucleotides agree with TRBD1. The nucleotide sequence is TGTGCCAGCAGCTTAGGGGGACAGAGTGGGAACTATGGCTACACCTTC. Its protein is CASSLGGQSGNYGYTF.